This T cell receptor (beta chain) was observed in a study of cytomegalovirus exposure and HLA in healthy donors. Study-wide points: Versus the approximately 700-donor mean, an Asian-associated ancestry cluster reportedly showed fewer N-insertions in a later analysis. After further analysis at a later stage, 16,951 TCR beta sequences were associated with HLA alleles at 0.05 false discovery rate. There were several of the most significant clusters that appeared linked to common viral pathogens in a later analysis.

Concerning this clone: Its cognate antigen is unknown.

It was with 60 Vbeta and 13 Jbeta primers that the PCR ran. Some clones are missing from TCRdb's copy, which holds only in-frame ones; the method was immunoSEQ multiplex PCR. The sample shows about 200,000 clones, around 90% of them seen only once. This clonotype was obtained from a woman under 30 in good health and CMV-seronegative. Specimen: PBMCs.

CDR3 DNA: TGTGCCAGCAGTTTGACAGATCGTGAAGCTTTCTTT. Translation: CASSLTDREAFF. The rearrangement uses TRBV6-1 and TRBJ1-1; tentatively, D is TRBD1 (5 bases). CDR1 is MNHNS and CDR2 is SASEGT in the germline V gene. The length of the CDR3 is 12 residues. With 5 bases removed from V and 7 bases from J, the gap between germline ends came to 11 bases.